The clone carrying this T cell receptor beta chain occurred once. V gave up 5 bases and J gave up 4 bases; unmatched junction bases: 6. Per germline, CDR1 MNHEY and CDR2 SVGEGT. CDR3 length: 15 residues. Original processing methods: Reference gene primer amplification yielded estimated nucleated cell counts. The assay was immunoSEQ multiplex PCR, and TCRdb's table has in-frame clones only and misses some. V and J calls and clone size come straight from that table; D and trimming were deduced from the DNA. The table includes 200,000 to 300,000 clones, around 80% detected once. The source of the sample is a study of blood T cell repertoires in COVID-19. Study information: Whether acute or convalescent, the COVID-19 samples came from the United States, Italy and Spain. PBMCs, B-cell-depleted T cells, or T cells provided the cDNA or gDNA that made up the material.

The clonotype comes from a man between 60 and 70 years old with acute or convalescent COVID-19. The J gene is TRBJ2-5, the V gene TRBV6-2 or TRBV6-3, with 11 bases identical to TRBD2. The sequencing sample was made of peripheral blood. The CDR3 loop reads CASSKIAGGGETQYF. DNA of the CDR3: TGTGCCAGCAGTAAGATAGCGGGAGGGGGAGAGACCCAGTACTTC.